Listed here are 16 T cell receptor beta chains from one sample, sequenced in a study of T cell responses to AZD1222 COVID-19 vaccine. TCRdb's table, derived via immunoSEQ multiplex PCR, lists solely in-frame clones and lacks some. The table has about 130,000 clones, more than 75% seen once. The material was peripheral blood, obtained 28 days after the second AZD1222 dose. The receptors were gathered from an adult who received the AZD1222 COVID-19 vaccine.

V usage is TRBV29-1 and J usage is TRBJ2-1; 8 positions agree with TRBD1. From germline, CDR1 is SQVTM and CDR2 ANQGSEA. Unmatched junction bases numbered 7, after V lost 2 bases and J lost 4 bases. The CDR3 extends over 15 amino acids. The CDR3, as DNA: TGCAGCGTTGAACTCTCCGGGACAGGTTACAATGAGCAGTTCTTC. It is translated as CSVELSGTGYNEQFF.

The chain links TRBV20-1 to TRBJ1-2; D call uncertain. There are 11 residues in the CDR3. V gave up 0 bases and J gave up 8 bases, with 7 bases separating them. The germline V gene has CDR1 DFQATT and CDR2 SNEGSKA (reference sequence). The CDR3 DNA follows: TGCAGTGCTAGAGAACGGGCAGGCTACACCTTC. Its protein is CSARERAGYTF.

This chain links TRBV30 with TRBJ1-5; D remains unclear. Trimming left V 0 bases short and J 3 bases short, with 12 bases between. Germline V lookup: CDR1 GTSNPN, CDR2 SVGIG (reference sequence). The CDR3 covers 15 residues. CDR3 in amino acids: CAWSVGSSDNQPQHF. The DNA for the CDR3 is TGTGCCTGGAGTGTAGGGTCATCGGACAATCAGCCCCAGCATTTT.

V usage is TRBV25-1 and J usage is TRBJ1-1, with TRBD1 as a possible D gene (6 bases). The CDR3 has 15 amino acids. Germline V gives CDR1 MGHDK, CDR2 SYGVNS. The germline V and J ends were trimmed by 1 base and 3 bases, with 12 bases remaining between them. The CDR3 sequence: CASSEWRAGDTEAFF. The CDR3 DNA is TGTGCCAGCAGTGAATGGCGGGCAGGGGACACTGAAGCTTTCTTT. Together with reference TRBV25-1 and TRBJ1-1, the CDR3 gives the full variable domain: EADIYQTPRYLVIGTGKKITLECSQTMGHDKMYWYQQDPGMELHLIHYSYGVNSTEKGDLSSESTVSRIRTEHFPLTLESARPSHTSQYLCASSEWRAGDTEAFFGQGTRLTVV.

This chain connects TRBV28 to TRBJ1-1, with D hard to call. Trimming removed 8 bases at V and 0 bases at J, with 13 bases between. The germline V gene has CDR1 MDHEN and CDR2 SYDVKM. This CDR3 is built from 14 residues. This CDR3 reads CASFPGSMNTEAFF. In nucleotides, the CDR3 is TGTGCCAGCTTTCCGGGCAGTATGAACACTGAAGCTTTCTTT.

The CDR3 sequence is CASSLGTGIAGELFF. The CDR3 nucleotides are TGCGCCAGCAGCTTGGGGACAGGGATCGCCGGGGAGCTGTTTTTT. This chain joins TRBV5-1 and TRBJ2-2; TRBD1 agrees at 8 bases. With 0 bases clipped from V and 6 bases from J, the junction kept 4 bases outside the gene matches. From germline, CDR1 is SGHRS and CDR2 YFSETQ. This CDR3 region has 15 residues.

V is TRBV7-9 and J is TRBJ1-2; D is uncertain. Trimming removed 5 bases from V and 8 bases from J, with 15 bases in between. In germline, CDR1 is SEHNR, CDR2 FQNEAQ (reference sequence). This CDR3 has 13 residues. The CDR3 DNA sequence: TGTGCCAGCAGCCCCTCGGTCCCTCGCGGCTACACCTTC. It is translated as CASSPSVPRGYTF.

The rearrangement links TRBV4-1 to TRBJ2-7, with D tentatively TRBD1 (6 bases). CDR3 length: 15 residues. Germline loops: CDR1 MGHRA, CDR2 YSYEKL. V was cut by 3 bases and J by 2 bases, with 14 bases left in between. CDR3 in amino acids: CASSQGWTATYEQYF. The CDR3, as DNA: TGCGCCAGCAGCCAGGGGTGGACAGCCACCTACGAGCAGTACTTC.

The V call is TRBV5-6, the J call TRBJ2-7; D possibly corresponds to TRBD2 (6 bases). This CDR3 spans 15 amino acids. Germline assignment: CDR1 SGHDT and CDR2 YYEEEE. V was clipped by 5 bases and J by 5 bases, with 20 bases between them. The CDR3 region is CASRQPGRGRNEQYF. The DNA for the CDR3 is TGTGCCAGCAGACAACCGGGACGGGGGAGGAACGAGCAGTACTTC.

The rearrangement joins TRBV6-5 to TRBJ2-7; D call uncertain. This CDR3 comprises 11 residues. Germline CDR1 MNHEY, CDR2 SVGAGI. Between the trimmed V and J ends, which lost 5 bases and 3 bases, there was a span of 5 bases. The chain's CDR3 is CASSIRYEQYF. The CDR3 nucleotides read TGTGCCAGCAGTATACGCTACGAGCAGTACTTC.

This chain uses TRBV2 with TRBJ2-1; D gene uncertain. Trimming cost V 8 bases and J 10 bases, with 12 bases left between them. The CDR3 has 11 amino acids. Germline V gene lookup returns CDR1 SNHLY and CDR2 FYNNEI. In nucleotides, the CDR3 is TGTGCCAGCCGCTCGGCGTCAGAGCAGTTCTTC. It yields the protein CASRSASEQFF. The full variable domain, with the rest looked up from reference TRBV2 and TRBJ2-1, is EPEVTQTPSHQVTQMGQEVILRCVPISNHLYFYWYRQILGQKVEFLVSFYNNEISEKSEIFDDQFSVERPDGSNFTLKIRSTKLEDSAMYFCASRSASEQFFGPGTRLTVL.

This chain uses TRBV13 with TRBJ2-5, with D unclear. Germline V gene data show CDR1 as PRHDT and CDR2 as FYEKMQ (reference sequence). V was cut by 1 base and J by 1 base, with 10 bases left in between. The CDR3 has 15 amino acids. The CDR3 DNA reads TGTGCCAGCAGCTTAGTAGGTAGGATCCAAGAGACCCAGTACTTC. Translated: CASSLVGRIQETQYF.

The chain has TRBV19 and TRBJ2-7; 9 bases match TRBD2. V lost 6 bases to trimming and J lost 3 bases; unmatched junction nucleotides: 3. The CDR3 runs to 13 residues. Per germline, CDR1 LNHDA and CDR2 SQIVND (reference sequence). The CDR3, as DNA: TGTGCCAGTAGCAGGACTAGCGACTACGAGCAGTACTTC. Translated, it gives CASSRTSDYEQYF. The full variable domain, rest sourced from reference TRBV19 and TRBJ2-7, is DGGITQSPKYLFRKEGQNVTLSCEQNLNHDAMYWYRQDPGQGLRLIYYSQIVNDFQKGDIAEGYSVSREKKESFPLTVTSAQKNPTAFYLCASSRTSDYEQYFGPGTRLTVT.

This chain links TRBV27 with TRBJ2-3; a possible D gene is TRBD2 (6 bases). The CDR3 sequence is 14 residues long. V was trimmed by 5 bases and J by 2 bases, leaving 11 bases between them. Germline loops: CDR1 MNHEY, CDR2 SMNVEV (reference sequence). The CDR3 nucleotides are TGTGCCAGCAGTGAACGCGGGGACACAGATACGCAGTATTTT. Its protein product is CASSERGDTDTQYF.

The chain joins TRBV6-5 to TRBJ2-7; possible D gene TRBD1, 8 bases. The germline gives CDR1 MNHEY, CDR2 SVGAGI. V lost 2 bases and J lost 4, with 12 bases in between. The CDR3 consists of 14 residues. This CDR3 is CASSYNRGGYEQYF. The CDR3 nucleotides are TGTGCCAGCAGTTACAACAGGGGGGGTTACGAGCAGTACTTC.

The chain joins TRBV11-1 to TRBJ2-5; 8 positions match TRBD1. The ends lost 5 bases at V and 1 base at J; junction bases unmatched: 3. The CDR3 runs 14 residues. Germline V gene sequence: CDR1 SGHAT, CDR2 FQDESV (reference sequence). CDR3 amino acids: CASSPTGVQETQYF. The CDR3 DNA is TGTGCCAGCAGCCCGACAGGGGTCCAAGAGACCCAGTACTTC.